These T cell receptor beta chains were read from a single sample in a study of cytomegalovirus exposure and HLA in healthy donors. Here immunoSEQ multiplex PCR was the method, and the copy in TCRdb shows in-frame clones only, minus some. The table includes about 150,000 clones, over 60% detected once. The sequenced material came from PBMCs. These receptors all stem from a young woman in good health and CMV-seronegative. Both conserved end residues are part of each CDR3. A D gene is named only where the DNA matches it firmly. Expanded clones are given a class, and other clones once, few, many or no size at all.

J gene,clone size,V gene,D gene,CDR3 length,CDR3 protein,CDR3 DNA
TRBJ1-3,-,TRBV12-5,-,15,CASGLNTGAGNTIYF,TGTGCTAGTGGTTTGAACACAGGAGCTGGAAACACCATATATTTT
TRBJ2-1,-,TRBV2,-,12,CASSGEYNEQFF,TGTGCCAGCAGCGGGGAGTACAATGAGCAGTTCTTC
TRBJ2-1,-,TRBV7-2,-,16,CASSPVTLTGIDEQFF,TGTGCCAGCAGCCCAGTTACGTTAACGGGGATCGATGAGCAGTTCTTC
TRBJ1-5,-,TRBV7-9,-,16,CASSSKSEGADQPQHF,TGTGCCAGCAGCTCGAAATCCGAGGGCGCGGACCAGCCCCAGCATTTT
TRBJ2-3,-,TRBV10-2,TRBD2,13,CASRVAGSDTQYF,TGCGCCAGCAGAGTAGCGGGCTCAGATACGCAGTATTTT
TRBJ1-4,-,TRBV28,TRBD1,17,CASSQVAGGRTNEKLFF,TGTGCCAGCAGCCAGGTGGCAGGGGGCCGGACTAATGAAAAACTGTTTTTT
TRBJ1-2,-,TRBV4-3,-,13,CASSQEYSYGYTF,TGCGCCAGCAGCCAAGAGTATAGCTATGGCTACACCTTC
TRBJ2-2,-,TRBV27,TRBD2,17,CASSSGSGTRGTGELFF,TGTGCCAGCAGTTCCGGATCCGGGACTAGGGGCACCGGGGAGCTGTTTTTT
TRBJ2-7,few,TRBV9,-,14,CASSVRWGSYEQYF,TGTGCCAGCAGCGTACGGTGGGGCTCCTACGAGCAGTACTTC
TRBJ2-1,-,TRBV5-1,-,14,CASSLASSSNEQFF,TGCGCCAGCAGCTTGGCCTCTAGTTCCAATGAGCAGTTCTTC
TRBJ1-2,-,TRBV28,TRBD1,15,CASRDRGRANYGYTF,TGTGCCAGCAGGGACAGGGGGAGGGCTAACTATGGCTACACCTTC
TRBJ2-1,-,TRBV7-8,-,15,CASSLGLVSYNEQFF,TGTGCCAGCAGCTTAGGGCTAGTCTCCTACAATGAGCAGTTCTTC
TRBJ1-4,-,TRBV4-1,-,19,CASSHLGLGQTTTNEKLFF,TGCGCCAGCAGCCACCTAGGACTAGGGCAGACCACAACTAATGAAAAACTGTTTTTT
TRBJ1-1,-,TRBV28,TRBD1,16,CASSPAGTGMNTEAFF,TGTGCCAGCAGCCCTGCCGGGACAGGCATGAACACTGAAGCTTTCTTT
TRBJ1-1,once,TRBV19,-,14,CASSSGFANTEAFF,TGTGCCAGTAGTTCAGGGTTTGCGAACACTGAAGCTTTCTTT
TRBJ2-3,few,TRBV7-8,TRBD1,16,CASSLEDRVIADTQYF,TGTGCCAGCAGCTTAGAGGACAGGGTGATTGCAGATACGCAGTATTTT
TRBJ1-2,-,TRBV21-1,-,15,CASSKETATNYGYTF,TGTGCCAGCAGCAAAGAGACAGCTACAAACTATGGCTACACCTTC
TRBJ2-7,few,TRBV29-1,TRBD1,16,CSVEGTGQGMTAEQYF,TGCAGCGTTGAAGGGACGGGACAGGGTATGACTGCCGAGCAGTACTTC
TRBJ1-3,-,TRBV2,-,14,CASSQQGSGNTIYF,TGTGCCAGCAGCCAACAGGGCTCTGGAAACACCATATATTTT
TRBJ1-5,-,TRBV5-4,-,13,CASSFQGNQPQHF,TGTGCCAGCAGCTTTCAGGGCAATCAGCCCCAGCATTTT
TRBJ2-1,-,TRBV11-2,TRBD2,17,CASGPSSGRISYNEQFF,TGTGCCAGCGGTCCATCTAGCGGGAGGATCTCCTACAATGAGCAGTTCTTC
TRBJ2-3,-,TRBV6-1,-,14,CASRLTESTDTQYF,TGTGCCAGCCGGTTGACAGAGAGCACAGATACGCAGTATTTT
TRBJ1-2,-,TRBV19,-,12,CASSNEWYGYTF,TGTGCCAGTAGTAACGAGTGGTATGGCTACACCTTC
TRBJ2-3,-,TRBV15,-,15,CATRDFGGLTDTQYF,TGTGCCACCCGAGATTTTGGGGGCTTGACAGATACGCAGTATTTT
TRBJ1-4,once,TRBV28,TRBD1,18,CASSLGGQGARSNEKLFF,TGTGCCAGCAGTTTAGGCGGGCAGGGGGCGCGTTCTAATGAAAAACTGTTTTTT
TRBJ1-2,-,TRBV6-1,-,14,CASKDWQFFSGYTF,TGTGCCAGCAAAGACTGGCAGTTCTTTAGTGGCTACACCTTC
TRBJ1-1,once,TRBV7-8,-,15,CASSPEGGPNTEAFF,TGTGCCAGCAGCCCAGAGGGCGGACCTAACACTGAAGCTTTCTTT
TRBJ1-1,-,TRBV5-4,-,14,CASSLEGLNTEAFF,TGTGCCAGCAGCCTGGAGGGGTTGAACACTGAAGCTTTCTTT
TRBJ2-2,once,TRBV4-3,-,17,CASSQNVLAFSAGELFF,TGCGCCAGCAGCCAAAATGTACTAGCTTTCTCGGCCGGGGAGCTGTTTTTT
TRBJ1-6,-,TRBV18,TRBD1,16,CASSPIRSGGDSPLHF,TGTGCCAGCTCACCGATCCGCTCAGGGGGCGATTCACCCCTCCACTTT
TRBJ2-2,-,TRBV5-1,TRBD2,16,CASSWTSGVETGELFF,TGCGCCAGCAGCTGGACTAGCGGGGTCGAAACCGGGGAGCTGTTTTTT
TRBJ2-3,-,TRBV2,-,12,CASSLSTDTQYF,TGTGCCAGCAGCCTGAGTACGGATACGCAGTATTTT
TRBJ1-2,few,TRBV4-3,-,14,CASSVRTGDYGYTF,TGCGCCAGCAGCGTTCGGACTGGAGACTATGGCTACACCTTC
TRBJ2-7,-,TRBV19,-,14,CASSPELGRYEQYF,TGTGCCAGTAGTCCCGAATTGGGGCGGTACGAGCAGTACTTC
TRBJ1-1,-,TRBV4-3,-,13,CASSLTMNTEAFF,TGCGCCAGCAGCCTAACAATGAACACTGAAGCTTTCTTT
TRBJ1-3,-,TRBV19,-,15,CASSMGSSSGNTIYF,TGTGCCAGTAGTATGGGGAGTTCCTCTGGAAACACCATATATTTT
TRBJ1-1,-,TRBV5-1,-,14,CASSPSLVNTEAFF,TGCGCCAGCAGCCCAAGCTTGGTGAACACTGAAGCTTTCTTT
TRBJ1-2,-,TRBV14,TRBD1,15,CASSPSMGQALGYTF,TGTGCCAGCAGCCCATCCATGGGACAGGCCTTAGGCTACACCTTC
TRBJ2-3,-,TRBV5-1,-,14,CASRGPTSTDTQYF,TGCGCCAGCAGGGGGCCGACTAGCACAGATACGCAGTATTTT
TRBJ1-1,-,TRBV6-5,-,15,CASSYFGSLGTEAFF,TGTGCCAGCAGTTACTTTGGGAGCCTGGGCACTGAAGCTTTCTTT
TRBJ1-1,-,TRBV5-1,-,13,CASSLGGGTEAFF,TGCGCCAGCAGCTTGGGAGGGGGAACTGAAGCTTTCTTT
TRBJ2-7,-,TRBV4-1,TRBD1,15,CASSRIPGQSYEQYF,TGCGCCAGCAGCCGGATACCGGGACAGAGTTACGAGCAGTACTTC
TRBJ2-1,-,TRBV6-1,TRBD1,14,CASSEAQGVNEQFF,TGTGCCAGCAGTGAAGCTCAGGGGGTCAATGAGCAGTTCTTC